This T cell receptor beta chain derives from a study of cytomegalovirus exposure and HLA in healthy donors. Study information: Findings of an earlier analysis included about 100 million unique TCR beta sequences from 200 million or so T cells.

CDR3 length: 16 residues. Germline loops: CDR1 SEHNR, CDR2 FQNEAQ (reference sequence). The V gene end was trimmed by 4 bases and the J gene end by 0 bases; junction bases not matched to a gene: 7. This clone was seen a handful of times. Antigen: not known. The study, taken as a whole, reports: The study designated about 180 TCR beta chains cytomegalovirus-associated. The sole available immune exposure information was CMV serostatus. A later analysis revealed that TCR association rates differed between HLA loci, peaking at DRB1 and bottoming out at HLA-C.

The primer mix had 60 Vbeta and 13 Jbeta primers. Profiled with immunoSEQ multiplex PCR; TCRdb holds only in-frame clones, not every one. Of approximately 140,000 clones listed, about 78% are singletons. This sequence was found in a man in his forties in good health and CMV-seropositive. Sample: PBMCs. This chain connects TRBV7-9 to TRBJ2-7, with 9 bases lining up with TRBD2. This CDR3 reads CASSYSGGTSSYEQYF. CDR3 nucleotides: TGTGCCAGCAGCTATAGCGGGGGCACCAGCTCCTACGAGCAGTACTTC.